A single sample gave rise to the 9 T cell receptor beta chains below, sequenced in a study of PD-1 blockade in classical Hodgkin lymphoma. Every patient relapsed after autologous stem cell transplantation, and brentuximab vedotin exposure varied. Produced via immunoSEQ multiplex PCR; TCRdb's table is partial and in-frame only. Of 26,000 or so clones listed, over 60% are singletons. The sample in question was peripheral blood mononuclear cells (PBMCs), obtained before the second cycle of nivolumab. These receptors were collected from a human donor with classical Hodgkin lymphoma.

This clone was detected only a few times. V usage is TRBV6-5 and J usage is TRBJ1-3; maybe TRBD1 (5 bases). Germline CDR1 MNHEY, CDR2 SVGAGI. CDR3 size: 12 residues. V dropped 5 bases and J dropped 4 bases, with 6 bases sitting between them. In DNA form, the CDR3 reads TGTGCCAGCAGTCGACAGGGAAACACCATATATTTT. Its protein is CASSRQGNTIYF.

J is TRBJ2-5 and V is TRBV7-8; a possible D gene is TRBD1 (6 bases). Germline V CDR1 and CDR2: SGHVS, FQNEAQ. The CDR3 has 16 residues. V lost 4 bases, J lost 1 base, and 16 bases lay in between. This CDR3 reads CASSSYRVGAQETQYF. CDR3 bases: TGTGCCAGCAGCTCCTACAGGGTTGGGGCCCAAGAGACCCAGTACTTC.

This clone was seen just once. The chain links TRBV7-2 to TRBJ1-3; no firm D call. This CDR3 has 16 amino acids. The germline CDR1 and CDR2 sequences are SGHTA and FQGNSA. The V end lost 3 bases, the J end lost 3 bases, and 15 bases lay between the germline ends. The DNA for the CDR3 is TGTGCCAGCAGCTTCGCGGACCCTTCTCTTGGAAACACCATATATTTT. This sequence encodes CASSFADPSLGNTIYF.

This chain uses TRBV28 with TRBJ1-5; 9 nucleotides agree with TRBD1. The CDR3 spans 16 residues. Germline-derived CDR1 and CDR2 are MDHEN and SYDVKM. Unmatched junction bases numbered 14, after V lost 7 bases and J lost 7 bases. Here the CDR3 reads CASTVPGQGPWQPQHF. CDR3 bases: TGTGCCAGCACCGTCCCGGGACAGGGCCCATGGCAGCCCCAGCATTTT.

The CDR3 nucleotides read TGTGCCAGTAGTATAGCCACGGGGAACCCCTACGAGCAGTACTTC. Translation gives CASSIATGNPYEQYF. The chain carries TRBV19 and TRBJ2-7; possibly TRBD2 for D (5 bases). The CDR3 covers 15 residues. Between the trimmed V and J ends, which lost 1 base and 2 bases, there was a span of 12 bases. Looked up from germline, CDR1 is LNHDA and CDR2 is SQIVND (reference sequence).

This clone was seen a handful of times. The rearrangement links TRBV5-1 to TRBJ1-5; the D is unclear. The V end was cut by 0 bases, the J end by 10 bases, with 8 bases between. The CDR3 length is 12 residues. CDR1 SGHRS and CDR2 YFSETQ come from the germline V gene. The CDR3 nucleotides are TGCGCCAGCAGCTTGGACCGTGGCCCCCAGCATTTT. Protein sequence: CASSLDRGPQHF.

This chain uses TRBV19 with TRBJ2-7; 7 bases map to TRBD1. This CDR3 spans 15 amino acids. Trimming at V came to 4 bases and at J to 5 bases, leaving 11 bases not matched to a gene. CDR1 is LNHDA, CDR2 SQIVND, per germline (reference sequence). The DNA for the CDR3 is TGTGCCAGTAGTACCCACCGACAGGGTCTCGACGAGCAGTACTTC. The encoded protein is CASSTHRQGLDEQYF.

This chain links TRBV7-9 with TRBJ2-3; D unclear. V was pared by 1 base and J by 7 bases, with 12 bases between. Germline V gene lookup returns CDR1 SEHNR and CDR2 FQNEAQ (reference sequence). CDR3 size: 14 residues. The CDR3 nucleotides read TGTGCCAGCAGCTTAGAGGTGATGGATTATACGCAGTATTTT. It encodes CASSLEVMDYTQYF.

The chain links TRBV25-1 to TRBJ1-1; the D gene is possibly TRBD1 (5 bases). The ends were cut back, 4 bases at V and 3 bases at J, with 12 bases in the middle. The germline V gene encodes CDR1 MGHDK and CDR2 SYGVNS. The CDR3 runs 14 residues. The chain's CDR3 is CASSASGAYTEAFF. The CDR3 nucleotides are TGTGCCAGCAGTGCCTCCGGGGCGTACACTGAAGCTTTCTTT. Using reference TRBV25-1 and TRBJ1-1 for the parts outside the CDR3, the full variable domain is EADIYQTPRYLVIGTGKKITLECSQTMGHDKMYWYQQDPGMELHLIHYSYGVNSTEKGDLSSESTVSRIRTEHFPLTLESARPSHTSQYLCASSASGAYTEAFFGQGTRLTVV.